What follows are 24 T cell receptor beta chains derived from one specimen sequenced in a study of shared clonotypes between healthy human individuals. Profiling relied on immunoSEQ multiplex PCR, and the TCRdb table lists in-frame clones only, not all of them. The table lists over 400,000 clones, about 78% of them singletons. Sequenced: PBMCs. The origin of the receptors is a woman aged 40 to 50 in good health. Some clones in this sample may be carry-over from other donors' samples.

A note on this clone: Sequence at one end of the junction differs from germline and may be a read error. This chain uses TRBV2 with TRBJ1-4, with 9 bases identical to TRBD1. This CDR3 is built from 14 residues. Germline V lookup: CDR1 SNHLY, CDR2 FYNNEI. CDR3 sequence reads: CASSTDRGSEKLFF. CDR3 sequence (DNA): TGTGCCAGCAGTACGGACAGGGGAAGTGAAAAACTATTTTTT.

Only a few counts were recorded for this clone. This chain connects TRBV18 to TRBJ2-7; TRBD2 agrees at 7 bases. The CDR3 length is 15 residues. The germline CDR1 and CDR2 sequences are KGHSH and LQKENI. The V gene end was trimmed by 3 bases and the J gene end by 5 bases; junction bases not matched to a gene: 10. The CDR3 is CASSPQGGGLNEQYF. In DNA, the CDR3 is TGTGCCAGCTCACCCCAGGGCGGGGGTCTGAACGAGCAGTACTTC.

The CDR3 DNA sequence: TGTGCCAGCAGCTCGCCGGACAGGTATAGCAATCAGCCCCAGCATTTT. This encodes CASSSPDRYSNQPQHF. V gene TRBV28 combines with J gene TRBJ1-5, with 7 bases that match TRBD1. This CDR3 has 16 residues. Germline-derived CDR1 and CDR2 are MDHEN and SYDVKM. Losses at the gene ends were 6 bases for V and 0 bases for J; bases not matched to a gene: 8.

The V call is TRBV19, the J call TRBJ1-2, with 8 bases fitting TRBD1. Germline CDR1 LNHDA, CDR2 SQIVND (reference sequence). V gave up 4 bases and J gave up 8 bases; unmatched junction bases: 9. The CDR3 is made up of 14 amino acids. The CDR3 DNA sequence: TGTGCCAGTAGTACAGGAACTCAGGGGGCGGGCTACACCTTC. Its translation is CASSTGTQGAGYTF.

This CDR3 is CASKGGAHQETQYF. The CDR3 nucleotides read TGCGCCAGCAAGGGGGGGGCACACCAAGAGACCCAGTACTTC. The chain employs TRBV5-1 and TRBJ2-5; D is perhaps TRBD2 (7 bases). Germline CDR1 and CDR2: SGHRS and YFSETQ. There are 14 residues in the CDR3. The V and J ends lost 6 bases and 0 bases respectively, with 12 bases between them.

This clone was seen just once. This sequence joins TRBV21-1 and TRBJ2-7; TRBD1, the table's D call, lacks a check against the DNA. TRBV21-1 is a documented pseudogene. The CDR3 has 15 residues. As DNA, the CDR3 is TGTGCCAGCAGCCCCAAAAACAGGAGAGGATACGAGCAGTACTTC. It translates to CASSPKNRRGYEQYF.

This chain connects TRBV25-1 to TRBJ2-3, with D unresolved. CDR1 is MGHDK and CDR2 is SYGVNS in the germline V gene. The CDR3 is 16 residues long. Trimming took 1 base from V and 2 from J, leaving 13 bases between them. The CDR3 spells CASSESQVRYTDTQYF. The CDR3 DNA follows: TGTGCCAGCAGTGAATCTCAGGTAAGATACACAGATACGCAGTATTTT.

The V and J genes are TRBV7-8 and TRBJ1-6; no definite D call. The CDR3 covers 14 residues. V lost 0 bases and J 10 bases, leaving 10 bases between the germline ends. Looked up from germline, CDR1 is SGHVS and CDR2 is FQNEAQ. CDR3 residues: CASSLAWDSSPLHF. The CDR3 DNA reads TGTGCCAGCAGCTTAGCGTGGGATAGCTCACCCCTCCACTTT.

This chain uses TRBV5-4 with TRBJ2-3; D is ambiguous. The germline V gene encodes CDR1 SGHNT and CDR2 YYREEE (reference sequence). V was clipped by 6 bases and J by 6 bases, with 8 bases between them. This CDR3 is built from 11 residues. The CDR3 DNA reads TGTGCCAGCACAGCGCTTGATACGCAGTATTTT. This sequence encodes CASTALDTQYF.

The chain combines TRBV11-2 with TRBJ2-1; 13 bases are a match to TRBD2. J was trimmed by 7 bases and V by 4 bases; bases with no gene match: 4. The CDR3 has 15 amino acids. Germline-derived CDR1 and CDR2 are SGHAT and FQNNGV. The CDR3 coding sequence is TGTGCCAGCAGCTCCGGGACTAGCGGGATGAATGAGCAGTTCTTC. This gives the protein CASSSGTSGMNEQFF.

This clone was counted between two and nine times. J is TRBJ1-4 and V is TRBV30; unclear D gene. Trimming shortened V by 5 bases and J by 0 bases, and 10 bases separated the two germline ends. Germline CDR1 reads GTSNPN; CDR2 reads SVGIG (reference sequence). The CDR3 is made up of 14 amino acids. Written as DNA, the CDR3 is TGTGCCTGGTCGGGCGACCCAACTAATGAAAAACTGTTTTTT. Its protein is CAWSGDPTNEKLFF.

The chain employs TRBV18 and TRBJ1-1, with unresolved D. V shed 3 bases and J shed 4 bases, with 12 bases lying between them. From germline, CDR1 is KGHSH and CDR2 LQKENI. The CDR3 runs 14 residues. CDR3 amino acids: CASSPREMGTEAFF. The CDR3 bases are TGTGCCAGCTCACCGAGGGAGATGGGCACTGAAGCTTTCTTT.

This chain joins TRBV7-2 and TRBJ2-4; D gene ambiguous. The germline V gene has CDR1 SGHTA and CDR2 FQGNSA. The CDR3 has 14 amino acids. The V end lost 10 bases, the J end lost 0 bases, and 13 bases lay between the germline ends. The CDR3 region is CATQPEVAKNIQYF. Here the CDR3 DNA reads TGTGCCACCCAGCCCGAGGTAGCCAAAAACATTCAGTACTTC.

The CDR3 DNA follows: TGTGCCAGCAAACAGGGGGGAGATCAGCCCCAGCATTTT. This sequence encodes CASKQGGDQPQHF. This chain joins TRBV6-5 and TRBJ1-5; 8 bases fit TRBD1. Trimming removed 7 bases from V and 5 bases from J; junction bases left unmatched: 4. The CDR3 is 13 residues long. The germline V gene has CDR1 MNHEY and CDR2 SVGAGI.

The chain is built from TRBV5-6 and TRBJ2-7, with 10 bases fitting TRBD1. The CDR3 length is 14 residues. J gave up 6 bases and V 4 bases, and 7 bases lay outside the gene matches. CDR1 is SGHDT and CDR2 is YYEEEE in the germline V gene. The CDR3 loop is CASSLRDRGGEQYF. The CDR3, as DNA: TGTGCCAGCAGCCTCCGGGACAGGGGTGGCGAGCAGTACTTC. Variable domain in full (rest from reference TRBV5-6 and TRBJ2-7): DAGVTQSPTHLIKTRGQQVTLRCSPKSGHDTVSWYQQALGQGPQFIFQYYEEEERQRGNFPDRFSGHQFPNYSSELNVNALLLGDSALYLCASSLRDRGGEQYFGPGTRLTVT.

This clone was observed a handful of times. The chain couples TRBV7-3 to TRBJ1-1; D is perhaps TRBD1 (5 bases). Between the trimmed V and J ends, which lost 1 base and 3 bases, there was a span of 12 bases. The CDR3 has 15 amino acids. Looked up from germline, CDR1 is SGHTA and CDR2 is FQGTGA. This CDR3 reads CASSLNVGGDTEAFF. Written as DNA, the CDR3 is TGTGCCAGCAGCTTAAATGTGGGAGGGGACACTGAAGCTTTCTTT.

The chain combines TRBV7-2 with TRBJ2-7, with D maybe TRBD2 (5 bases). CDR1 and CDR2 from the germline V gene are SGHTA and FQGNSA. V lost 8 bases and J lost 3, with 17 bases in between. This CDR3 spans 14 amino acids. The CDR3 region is CASSPRVMDYEQYF. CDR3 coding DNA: TGTGCCAGCTCCCCGAGGGTTATGGACTACGAGCAGTACTTC.

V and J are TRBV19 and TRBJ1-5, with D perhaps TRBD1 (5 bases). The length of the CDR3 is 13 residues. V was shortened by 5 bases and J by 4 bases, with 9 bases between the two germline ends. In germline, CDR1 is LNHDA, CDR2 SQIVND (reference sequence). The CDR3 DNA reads TGTGCCAGTAGTGTAAGACAGAATCAGCCCCAGCATTTT. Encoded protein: CASSVRQNQPQHF.

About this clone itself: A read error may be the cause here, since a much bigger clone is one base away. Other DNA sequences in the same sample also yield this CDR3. CDR3 coding DNA: TGCGCCAGCAGCTTGGGACAGGTCAATGAAAAACTGTTTTTT. Its protein product is CASSLGQVNEKLFF. This sequence joins TRBV5-1 and TRBJ1-4, with D perhaps TRBD1 (6 bases). V lost 0 bases, J lost 5 bases, and 8 bases lay in between. This CDR3 has 14 residues. In germline, CDR1 is SGHRS, CDR2 YFSETQ.

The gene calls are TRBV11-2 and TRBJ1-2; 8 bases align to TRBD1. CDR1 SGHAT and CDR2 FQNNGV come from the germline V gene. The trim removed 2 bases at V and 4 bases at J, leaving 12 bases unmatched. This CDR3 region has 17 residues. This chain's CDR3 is CASSLSGQAYLGYGYTF. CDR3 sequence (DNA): TGTGCCAGCAGCTTATCGGGACAGGCGTATCTAGGCTATGGCTACACCTTC.

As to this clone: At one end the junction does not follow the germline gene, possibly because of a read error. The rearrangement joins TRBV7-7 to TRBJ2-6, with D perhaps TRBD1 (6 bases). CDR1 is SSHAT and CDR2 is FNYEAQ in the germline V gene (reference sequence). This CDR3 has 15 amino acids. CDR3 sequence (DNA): TGTGCTAGCAGCCCCGGACAGTCTGGGGCCAACGTCCTGACTTTC. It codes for CASSPGQSGANVLTF.

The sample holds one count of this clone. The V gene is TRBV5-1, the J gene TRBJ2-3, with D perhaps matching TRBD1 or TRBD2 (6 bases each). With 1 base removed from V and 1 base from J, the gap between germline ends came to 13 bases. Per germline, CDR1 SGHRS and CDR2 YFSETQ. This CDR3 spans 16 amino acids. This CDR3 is CASSLFGGGGTDTQYF. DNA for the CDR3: TGCGCCAGCAGCTTGTTTGGGGGCGGGGGCACAGATACGCAGTATTTT.

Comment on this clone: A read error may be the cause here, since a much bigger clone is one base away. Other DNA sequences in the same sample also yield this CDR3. The CDR3 sequence: CAWSQGSGYTF. The CDR3 bases are TGTGCCTGGAGTCAGGGGTCCGGCTACACCTTC. This chain joins TRBV30 and TRBJ1-2; perhaps TRBD1 as D (6 bases). CDR1 GTSNPN and CDR2 SVGIG come from the germline V gene (reference sequence). The CDR3 consists of 11 residues. The ends were cut back, 2 bases at V and 8 bases at J, with 9 bases in the middle.

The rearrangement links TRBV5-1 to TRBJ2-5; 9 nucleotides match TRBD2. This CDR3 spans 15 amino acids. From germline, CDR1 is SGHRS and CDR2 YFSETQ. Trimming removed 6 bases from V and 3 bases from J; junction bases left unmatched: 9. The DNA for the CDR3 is TGCGCCAGCAACGCGGGAGGGCCTGGGGAAGAGACCCAGTACTTC. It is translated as CASNAGGPGEETQYF. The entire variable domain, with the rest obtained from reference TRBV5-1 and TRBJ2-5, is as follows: KAGVTQTPRYLIKTRGQQVTLSCSPISGHRSVSWYQQTPGQGLQFLFEYFSETQRNKGNFPGRFSGRQFSNSRSEMNVSTLELGDSALYLCASNAGGPGEETQYFGPGTRLLVL.